The 26 T cell receptor beta chains reported below all come from one sample, sequenced in a study of shared clonotypes between healthy human individuals. The protocol was immunoSEQ multiplex PCR, while the TCRdb copy is restricted to in-frame clones and leaves out a portion. Of 2 million to 2.5 million clones in the sample, 80% to 95% were seen once. Sequenced sample: naive CD4+ T cells from PBMCs. The subset denotes: CD45RA+ positively selected. The receptor set was obtained from a young man in good health. Some clones in this sample may be carry-over from other donors' samples.

This chain uses TRBV18 with TRBJ2-7, with unresolved D. This CDR3 region has 14 residues. V lost 0 bases and J lost 6, with 12 bases in between. The germline V gene has CDR1 KGHSH and CDR2 LQKENI. The CDR3 sequence is CASSPPVTAREQYF. The CDR3, as DNA: TGTGCCAGCTCACCACCGGTCACGGCTCGCGAGCAGTACTTC. Variable domain in full (rest from reference TRBV18 and TRBJ2-7): NAGVMQNPRHLVRRRGQEARLRCSPMKGHSHVYWYRQLPEEGLKFMVYLQKENIIDESGMPKERFSAEFPKEGPSILRIQQVVRGDSAAYFCASSPPVTAREQYFGPGTRLTVT.

The V gene is TRBV5-1, the J gene TRBJ2-1; 13 nucleotides agree with TRBD2. V lost 4 bases to trimming and J lost 8 bases; unmatched junction nucleotides: 9. This CDR3 is 16 amino acids long. CDR1 is SGHRS, CDR2 YFSETQ, per germline. The CDR3 loop reads CASSPWTSGSIDEQFF. In nucleotides, the CDR3 is TGCGCCAGCAGCCCCTGGACTAGCGGGAGTATCGATGAGCAGTTCTTC.

This sequence joins TRBV5-6 and TRBJ2-7, with TRBD1 matching 10 bases. Germline assignment: CDR1 SGHDT and CDR2 YYEEEE. V dropped 3 bases and J dropped 2; count of bases not matched to a gene: 8. CDR3 length: 16 residues. CDR3 in DNA: TGTGCCAGCAGCTGGGGACAGGGGCTTAGAACCTACGAGCAGTACTTC. Its translation is CASSWGQGLRTYEQYF.

Only one count was recorded for this clone. The chain uses TRBV6-1 and TRBJ2-1; 8 nucleotides align to TRBD1. V was pared by 3 bases and J by 4 bases, with 8 bases of the junction left unmatched. This CDR3 is built from 16 residues. Germline V gene sequence: CDR1 MNHNS, CDR2 SASEGT. The CDR3 coding sequence is TGTGCCAGCAGTGATTGGCAGGGGGCGCATTACAATGAGCAGTTCTTC. Translated: CASSDWQGAHYNEQFF.

The chain joins TRBV10-3 to TRBJ1-3, with D tentatively TRBD1 (5 bases). The CDR3 sequence is 17 residues long. Germline values: CDR1 ENHRY, CDR2 SYGVKD. Trimming stripped 4 bases from V and 2 bases from J, with 18 bases between. The CDR3 coding sequence is TGTGCCATCAGTGGCGTGTCACTTCGGGGGGCTGGAAACACCATATATTTT. Protein: CAISGVSLRGAGNTIYF.

This sequence joins TRBV5-1 and TRBJ2-2, with 10 bases lining up with TRBD2. In germline, CDR1 is SGHRS, CDR2 YFSETQ. V was clipped by 2 bases and J by 0 bases; unmatched bases: 13. The CDR3 is 20 amino acids. The CDR3 protein is CASSFFPPTSGSSNTGELFF. For the CDR3, the DNA is TGCGCCAGCAGCTTTTTCCCCCCGACTAGCGGGTCTTCGAACACCGGGGAGCTGTTTTTT.

The chain uses TRBV23-1 and TRBJ1-1; maybe TRBD1 (5 bases). TRBV23-1 qualifies as an ORF whose function is uncertain. CDR3 length: 15 residues. Trimming pared 9 bases from V and 1 base from J, leaving 18 bases between. CDR3 sequence: CASRVSGRENTEAFF. CDR3 DNA sequence: TGCGCCAGTAGAGTCTCGGGGCGCGAGAACACTGAAGCTTTCTTT.

This clone is a singleton in its sample. This CDR3 is also generated by other DNA sequences in the sample. The chain carries TRBV6-5 and TRBJ2-7, with TRBD1 identical over 7 bases. V dropped 5 bases and J dropped 0; count of bases not matched to a gene: 7. The CDR3 covers 15 residues. Germline V gene lookup returns CDR1 MNHEY and CDR2 SVGAGI. The CDR3 sequence: CASSRSGTASYEQYF. In nucleotides, the CDR3 is TGTGCCAGCAGTCGATCCGGGACAGCCTCCTACGAGCAGTACTTC.

This chain uses TRBV6-6 with TRBJ2-3, with 8 bases fitting TRBD2. Germline trimming cut 6 bases from V and 7 bases from J; bases unmatched to any gene: 12. The CDR3 is made up of 15 amino acids. Germline V gene data show CDR1 as MNHNY and CDR2 as SVGAGI (reference sequence). As DNA, the CDR3 is TGTGCCAGCAGGGCGACTAGCGCCCTTTCATATACGCAGTATTTT. It is translated as CASRATSALSYTQYF.

This clone has a single count. The chain uses TRBV28 and TRBJ2-5; 10 bases fit TRBD2. With 7 bases clipped from V and 2 bases from J, the junction kept 7 bases outside the gene matches. The CDR3 is 15 amino acids. Germline CDR1 reads MDHEN; CDR2 reads SYDVKM. Here the CDR3 reads CASTGPAGGQETQYF. The DNA for the CDR3 is TGTGCCAGCACTGGCCCAGCGGGAGGGCAAGAGACCCAGTACTTC.

This chain's CDR3 is CASSGSGGSTDTQYF. The DNA for the CDR3 is TGTGCCAGCAGCGGAAGCGGGGGTAGCACAGATACGCAGTATTTT. V and J are TRBV6-5 and TRBJ2-3; 8 positions agree with TRBD2. CDR1 is MNHEY, CDR2 SVGAGI, per germline. The trim removed 6 bases at V and 0 bases at J, leaving 5 bases unmatched. The CDR3 contains 15 residues.

The gene calls are TRBV5-1 and TRBJ2-1; D may be TRBD2 (6 bases). Deletions cut 6 bases from V and 6 bases from J, with 22 bases between. The CDR3 covers 16 residues. CDR1 SGHRS and CDR2 YFSETQ come from the germline V gene. The CDR3, as DNA: TGCGCCAGCACTCAATCCAATTTTCGGGGAGGCAATGAGCAGTTCTTC. The encoded protein is CASTQSNFRGGNEQFF.

V gene TRBV4-1 combines with J gene TRBJ2-5, with a weak D call TRBD2 (6 bases). The V gene lost 4 bases and the J gene lost 5 bases, with 14 bases spanning the gap. The CDR3 runs to 14 residues. Germline CDR1 MGHRA, CDR2 YSYEKL. The CDR3 spells CASSPVGRSETQYF. The DNA of the CDR3 is TGCGCCAGCAGCCCCGTCGGGAGATCGGAGACCCAGTACTTC.

V usage is TRBV4-2 and J usage is TRBJ2-3, with D uncertain. The CDR3 has 13 amino acids. The V end lost 4 bases, the J end lost 1 base, and 6 bases lay between the germline ends. Per the germline V gene, CDR1 is LGHNA and CDR2 is YNFKEQ. CDR3 in amino acids: CASSRDGTDTQYF. The CDR3 bases are TGTGCCAGCAGCCGAGACGGCACAGATACGCAGTATTTT.

The rearrangement links TRBV6-1 to TRBJ2-1; TRBD2 is a possible D gene (6 bases). Trimming left V 5 bases short and J 2 bases short, with 13 bases between. CDR1 and CDR2 (germline): MNHNS, SASEGT. The CDR3 length is 15 residues. This CDR3 reads CASSTTSPTYNEQFF. As DNA, the CDR3 is TGTGCCAGCAGTACTACTAGCCCCACCTACAATGAGCAGTTCTTC.

This chain links TRBV4-3 with TRBJ2-7, with 9 nucleotides matching TRBD2. The CDR3 runs 15 residues. The V and J ends lost 4 bases and 5 bases, in that order; junction bases with no gene match: 9. Germline V CDR1 and CDR2: LGHNA, YSLEER. CDR3 protein: CASSLGTSFDDEQYF. The CDR3 nucleotides read TGCGCCAGCAGCCTCGGGACTAGCTTTGACGACGAGCAGTACTTC.

Here the CDR3 DNA reads TGTGCCAGCAGTGAATCACGGCAGGGTGCTAGGGAGACCCAGTACTTC. The encoded protein is CASSESRQGARETQYF. V and J are TRBV28 and TRBJ2-5, with D perhaps TRBD1 (5 bases). Germline V gene lookup returns CDR1 MDHEN and CDR2 SYDVKM. CDR3 length: 16 residues. V lost 5 bases to trimming and J lost 5 bases, with 21 bases between them.

The chain is built from TRBV5-1 and TRBJ2-2; TRBD1 is a possible D gene (5 bases). The germline V gene has CDR1 SGHRS and CDR2 YFSETQ. The CDR3 has 16 amino acids. Between the trimmed V and J ends, which lost 3 bases and 3 bases, there was a span of 15 bases. CDR3 DNA sequence: TGCGCCAGCAGCTCGGGTAGGGGTTCTTACACCGGGGAGCTGTTTTTT. Translating it yields CASSSGRGSYTGELFF.

V and J are TRBV21-1 and TRBJ2-7; the table calls TRBD1, which could not be checked here. TRBV21-1 is annotated as a pseudogene. The CDR3 has 15 residues. In DNA, the CDR3 is TGTGCCAGCAGCAGACCCCCAGGCGCTTACTACGAGCAGTACTTC. This sequence encodes CASSRPPGAYYEQYF.

The chain carries TRBV5-1 and TRBJ2-1; 11 bases match TRBD2. The ends lost 1 base at V and 6 bases at J; junction bases unmatched: 6. The CDR3 runs to 16 residues. Germline CDR1 reads SGHRS; CDR2 reads YFSETQ. CDR3 in amino acids: CASSLRRTSGRNEQFF. The CDR3 bases are TGCGCCAGCAGCTTGCGAAGGACTAGCGGGCGCAATGAGCAGTTCTTC. The full variable domain, completed using reference TRBV5-1 and TRBJ2-1, is KAGVTQTPRYLIKTRGQQVTLSCSPISGHRSVSWYQQTPGQGLQFLFEYFSETQRNKGNFPGRFSGRQFSNSRSEMNVSTLELGDSALYLCASSLRRTSGRNEQFFGPGTRLTVL.

This rearrangement joins TRBV28 to TRBJ2-7; D gene ambiguous. Trimming pared 5 bases from V and 3 bases from J, leaving 11 bases between. In germline, CDR1 is MDHEN, CDR2 SYDVKM. This CDR3 is 13 amino acids long. CDR3 protein: CASSPPPVYEQYF. Here the CDR3 DNA reads TGTGCCAGCAGTCCGCCGCCAGTCTACGAGCAGTACTTC.

This clone was detected a few times. This rearrangement joins TRBV9 to TRBJ1-1; D not resolved. The CDR3 is 13 amino acids. Germline CDR1 is SGDLS and CDR2 is YYNGEE. V shed 0 bases and J shed 6 bases, with 9 bases lying between them. CDR3 region: CASSVVKGAEAFF. The CDR3 DNA reads TGTGCCAGCAGCGTAGTTAAGGGCGCTGAAGCTTTCTTT.

Here the CDR3 reads CASSPGPTSTNEKLFF. The CDR3 nucleotides read TGTGCCAGCAGCCCTGGCCCGACCTCGACTAATGAAAAACTGTTTTTT. The chain is built from TRBV7-2 and TRBJ1-4; no reliable D call. This CDR3 comprises 16 residues. CDR1 is SGHTA, CDR2 FQGNSA, per germline. Trimming took off 5 bases at V and 2 bases at J, with 15 bases between the two ends.

The chain combines TRBV6-4 with TRBJ2-2; TRBD1 agrees at 7 bases. The J segment lost 0 bases and the V segment lost 9 bases, leaving 4 bases of the junction unmatched. Germline V gene sequence: CDR1 MRHNA, CDR2 SNTAGT. The CDR3 covers 14 residues. This CDR3 is CARRTGANTGELFF. Written as DNA, the CDR3 is TGTGCCAGGAGGACAGGAGCGAACACCGGGGAGCTGTTTTTT.

The chain links TRBV5-6 to TRBJ1-5, with 7 bases that match TRBD1. The junction had 6 bases not matched to a gene; V was cut back by 4 bases and J by 2 bases. Germline CDR1 SGHDT, CDR2 YYEEEE. The CDR3 has 15 residues. The CDR3 is CASSRLTGRNQPQHF. CDR3 nucleotide sequence: TGTGCCAGCAGCCGCCTGACAGGGCGCAATCAGCCCCAGCATTTT.

CDR3 nucleotide sequence: TGTGCCAGCAGATGGGGGGTCCACCAGCCCCAGCATTTT. This codes for CASRWGVHQPQHF. J is TRBJ1-5 and V is TRBV28; D is perhaps TRBD1 (5 bases). The CDR3 totals 13 residues. The germline V gene has CDR1 MDHEN and CDR2 SYDVKM. V was pared by 6 bases and J by 7 bases, with 13 bases between.